The rows below give T cell receptor beta chains drawn from one sample of a study of blood T cell repertoires in COVID-19. Repertoires were generated with immunoSEQ multiplex PCR, while TCRdb's copy carries only in-frame clones and drops some. This sample carries approximately 80,000 clones, 78% of them seen once, and the ten largest clones take approximately 15%. The specimen sequenced was peripheral blood. These receptors were obtained from a human donor in a cohort sampled during active COVID-19. The CDR3 runs from the conserved cysteine through the conserved F or W. The D gene is left open where the match is weak. The size of a clone is reported for some rows only, either as once, few or many, or as a class for expanded clones.

D gene: -; J gene: TRBJ2-5; clone size: -; V gene: TRBV11-3; CDR3 protein: CASSLYSQSETQYF; CDR3 DNA: TGTGCCAGCAGCTTATATAGTCAATCCGAGACCCAGTACTTC
D gene: TRBD1; J gene: TRBJ1-5; clone size: -; V gene: TRBV30; CDR3 protein: CAWSGWTGGNQPQHF; CDR3 DNA: TGTGCCTGGAGTGGTTGGACAGGGGGTAATCAGCCCCAGCATTTT
D gene: TRBD1; J gene: TRBJ1-6; clone size: -; V gene: TRBV28; CDR3 protein: CASSFSWDSDSPLHF; CDR3 DNA: TGTGCCAGCAGTTTCTCGTGGGACAGCGATTCACCCCTCCACTTT
D gene: TRBD1; J gene: TRBJ2-1; clone size: -; V gene: TRBV5-6; CDR3 protein: CASRTRDRGINEQFF; CDR3 DNA: TGTGCCAGCAGAACTAGGGACAGGGGTATCAATGAGCAGTTCTTC
D gene: -; J gene: TRBJ1-2; clone size: -; V gene: TRBV20-1; CDR3 protein: CSASPGAF; CDR3 DNA: TGCAGTGCTAGTCCCGGAGCCTTC
D gene: -; J gene: TRBJ2-7; clone size: once; V gene: TRBV28; CDR3 protein: CASDGGVAYEQYF; CDR3 DNA: TGTGCCAGCGATGGAGGGGTCGCCTACGAGCAGTACTTC
D gene: -; J gene: TRBJ1-4; clone size: -; V gene: TRBV28; CDR3 protein: CASTTRGHAPFF; CDR3 DNA: TGTGCCAGCACCACTCGAGGACATGCACCGTTTTTT
D gene: TRBD1; J gene: TRBJ2-1; clone size: -; V gene: TRBV29-1; CDR3 protein: CSVEGHRGRSYNEQFF; CDR3 DNA: TGCAGCGTTGAGGGGCATAGGGGGCGGTCCTACAATGAGCAGTTCTTC
D gene: -; J gene: TRBJ2-2; clone size: -; V gene: TRBV27; CDR3 protein: CASGASATNTGELFF; CDR3 DNA: TGTGCCAGCGGGGCTAGCGCGACGAACACCGGGGAGCTGTTTTTT
D gene: -; J gene: TRBJ2-3; clone size: -; V gene: TRBV2; CDR3 protein: CATGGGNTDTQYF; CDR3 DNA: TGTGCTACGGGTGGGGGGAACACAGATACGCAGTATTTT
D gene: -; J gene: TRBJ1-4; clone size: -; V gene: TRBV28; CDR3 protein: CASGPFKKSTLEKLFF; CDR3 DNA: TGTGCCAGCGGTCCCTTCAAGAAGAGCACCCTGGAAAAACTGTTTTTT
D gene: -; J gene: TRBJ2-5; clone size: -; V gene: TRBV4-3; CDR3 protein: CASSPLRTPKETQYF; CDR3 DNA: TGCGCCAGCAGCCCCCTCCGGACTCCGAAAGAGACCCAGTACTTC
D gene: TRBD1; J gene: TRBJ2-7; clone size: -; V gene: TRBV5-4; CDR3 protein: CASSLVLGQGVTYEQYF; CDR3 DNA: TGTGCCAGCAGCTTGGTTTTGGGGCAGGGGGTTACCTACGAGCAGTACTTC
D gene: -; J gene: TRBJ1-6; clone size: -; V gene: TRBV28; CDR3 protein: CASSLSFIGGRLGSPLHF; CDR3 DNA: TGTGCCAGCAGTTTGAGTTTTATCGGGGGGCGCTTGGGGTCACCCCTCCACTTT
D gene: TRBD1; J gene: TRBJ2-3; clone size: -; V gene: TRBV27; CDR3 protein: CASSLGQGTQYF; CDR3 DNA: TGTGCCAGCAGTTTAGGACAGGGGACGCAGTATTTT
D gene: TRBD2; J gene: TRBJ2-1; clone size: few; V gene: TRBV11-3; CDR3 protein: CASSPGLAGVKEQFF; CDR3 DNA: TGTGCCAGCAGCCCGGGACTAGCGGGAGTTAAGGAGCAGTTCTTC
D gene: -; J gene: TRBJ2-3; clone size: -; V gene: TRBV6-1; CDR3 protein: CASLEDGVLITDTQYF; CDR3 DNA: TGTGCCAGCCTTGAAGACGGGGTGTTGATCACAGATACGCAGTATTTT
D gene: TRBD1; J gene: TRBJ1-6; clone size: -; V gene: TRBV6-5; CDR3 protein: CASSYSTDRGFSPLHF; CDR3 DNA: TGTGCCAGCAGTTACTCAACGGACAGGGGATTTTCACCCCTCCACTTT
D gene: -; J gene: TRBJ1-5; clone size: -; V gene: TRBV6-5; CDR3 protein: CASKPGRGSNQPQHF; CDR3 DNA: TGTGCCAGCAAACCCGGAAGAGGCTCCAATCAGCCCCAGCATTTT
D gene: TRBD1; J gene: TRBJ2-7; clone size: -; V gene: TRBV5-1; CDR3 protein: CASSLGTGVREQYF; CDR3 DNA: TGCGCCAGCAGCTTAGGGACAGGGGTACGTGAGCAGTACTTC
D gene: -; J gene: TRBJ2-1; clone size: -; V gene: TRBV5-1; CDR3 protein: CASSLDTGVNEQFF; CDR3 DNA: TGCGCCAGCAGCTTGGATACGGGGGTCAATGAGCAGTTCTTC
D gene: TRBD1; J gene: TRBJ2-7; clone size: -; V gene: TRBV5-4; CDR3 protein: CASSLEGGQRPTYEQYF; CDR3 DNA: TGTGCCAGCAGCTTGGAAGGGGGCCAAAGACCGACCTACGAGCAGTACTTC
D gene: -; J gene: TRBJ1-6; clone size: few; V gene: TRBV27; CDR3 protein: CASSLDGVGVSPLHF; CDR3 DNA: TGTGCCAGCAGTTTAGACGGGGTAGGAGTTTCACCCCTCCACTTT
D gene: -; J gene: TRBJ1-1; clone size: few; V gene: TRBV7-6; CDR3 protein: CASSFEGGTEAFF; CDR3 DNA: TGTGCCAGCAGCTTCGAGGGTGGGACTGAAGCTTTCTTT
D gene: -; J gene: TRBJ2-3; clone size: -; V gene: TRBV6-5; CDR3 protein: CASSSLDTQYF; CDR3 DNA: TGTGCCAGCAGTTCGTTAGATACGCAGTATTTT
D gene: TRBD2; J gene: TRBJ2-5; clone size: -; V gene: TRBV14; CDR3 protein: CASSQPGLAGVEETQYF; CDR3 DNA: TGTGCCAGCAGCCAACCCGGACTAGCGGGAGTGGAGGAGACCCAGTACTTC
D gene: -; J gene: TRBJ1-2; clone size: -; V gene: TRBV10-2; CDR3 protein: CASSETRTVLYGYTF; CDR3 DNA: TGCGCCAGCAGTGAGACGCGGACAGTTCTCTATGGCTACACCTTC
D gene: -; J gene: TRBJ2-2; clone size: -; V gene: TRBV28; CDR3 protein: CASSPPVTYTGELFF; CDR3 DNA: TGTGCCAGCAGTCCCCCAGTGACTTACACCGGGGAGCTGTTTTTT
D gene: TRBD1; J gene: TRBJ2-5; clone size: -; V gene: TRBV5-6; CDR3 protein: CASSLAAGTGETQYF; CDR3 DNA: TGTGCCAGCAGCTTGGCGGCAGGGACAGGGGAGACCCAGTACTTC
D gene: TRBD2; J gene: TRBJ2-1; clone size: -; V gene: TRBV6-2/TRBV6-3; CDR3 protein: CASSFTGTSGSFEQFF; CDR3 DNA: TGTGCCAGCAGTTTCACCGGGACTAGCGGGAGTTTTGAGCAGTTCTTC
D gene: -; J gene: TRBJ1-4; clone size: once; V gene: TRBV7-9; CDR3 protein: CASSLDLHREKLFF; CDR3 DNA: TGTGCCAGCAGCTTAGATCTCCACCGGGAAAAACTGTTTTTT
D gene: -; J gene: TRBJ2-1; clone size: -; V gene: TRBV7-9; CDR3 protein: CASSFGVNFYNEQFF; CDR3 DNA: TGTGCCAGCAGCTTTGGAGTAAATTTCTACAATGAGCAGTTCTTC
D gene: -; J gene: TRBJ1-1; clone size: -; V gene: TRBV19; CDR3 protein: CASSIGWGGGDTEAFF; CDR3 DNA: TGTGCCAGTAGTATAGGTTGGGGGGGAGGCGACACTGAAGCTTTCTTT
D gene: TRBD1; J gene: TRBJ1-6; clone size: -; V gene: TRBV5-6; CDR3 protein: CASSFGQGSSPLHF; CDR3 DNA: TGTGCCAGCAGCTTTGGACAGGGGTCTTCACCCCTCCACTTT
D gene: -; J gene: TRBJ2-1; clone size: -; V gene: TRBV28; CDR3 protein: CASSLVGGQNEQFF; CDR3 DNA: TGTGCCAGCAGTTTGGTGGGGGGGCAGAATGAGCAGTTCTTC
D gene: -; J gene: TRBJ1-5; clone size: -; V gene: TRBV6-5; CDR3 protein: CASRGVLSNQPQHF; CDR3 DNA: TGTGCCAGCAGAGGGGTTTTAAGCAATCAGCCCCAGCATTTT
D gene: -; J gene: TRBJ1-2; clone size: -; V gene: TRBV5-6; CDR3 protein: CASSQDRNYGYTF; CDR3 DNA: TGTGCCAGCAGCCAGGACAGAAACTATGGCTACACCTTC
D gene: -; J gene: TRBJ2-6; clone size: -; V gene: TRBV7-8; CDR3 protein: CASSARLGANVLTF; CDR3 DNA: TGTGCCAGCAGCGCCAGGTTGGGGGCCAACGTCCTGACTTTC
D gene: TRBD2; J gene: TRBJ2-5; clone size: once; V gene: TRBV24-1; CDR3 protein: CATSDPRSGGGETQYF; CDR3 DNA: TGTGCCACCAGTGACCCCCGTAGCGGGGGTGGAGAGACCCAGTACTTC
D gene: TRBD2; J gene: TRBJ2-3; clone size: -; V gene: TRBV4-2; CDR3 protein: CASSQDGVASGKTDTQYF; CDR3 DNA: TGTGCCAGCAGCCAAGATGGGGTTGCCAGCGGGAAAACAGATACGCAGTATTTT
D gene: -; J gene: TRBJ1-1; clone size: -; V gene: TRBV6-2/TRBV6-3; CDR3 protein: CASSYPVKLTGSTEAFF; CDR3 DNA: TGTGCCAGCAGTTACCCAGTAAAGCTCACAGGGAGCACTGAAGCTTTCTTT
D gene: TRBD1; J gene: TRBJ2-5; clone size: -; V gene: TRBV9; CDR3 protein: CASSAGTGAATQYF; CDR3 DNA: TGTGCCAGCAGCGCGGGGACAGGGGCTGCGACCCAGTACTTC
D gene: -; J gene: TRBJ1-2; clone size: -; V gene: TRBV2; CDR3 protein: CASGTSGYGYTF; CDR3 DNA: TGTGCCAGCGGAACATCGGGGTATGGCTACACCTTC
D gene: -; J gene: TRBJ1-6; clone size: -; V gene: TRBV6-5; CDR3 protein: CASSSPRGGHNSPLHF; CDR3 DNA: TGTGCCAGCAGTTCGCCCCGGGGAGGGCATAATTCACCCCTCCACTTT
D gene: -; J gene: TRBJ2-7; clone size: -; V gene: TRBV5-1; CDR3 protein: CASSLQGSSYEQYF; CDR3 DNA: TGCGCCAGCAGCTTACAGGGAAGCTCCTACGAGCAGTACTTC
D gene: -; J gene: TRBJ2-5; clone size: -; V gene: TRBV29-1; CDR3 protein: CSVEEVPTEVGETQYF; CDR3 DNA: TGCAGCGTTGAAGAAGTTCCGACAGAGGTAGGGGAGACCCAGTACTTC
D gene: TRBD1; J gene: TRBJ1-5; clone size: -; V gene: TRBV5-1; CDR3 protein: CASSLEGGENQPQHF; CDR3 DNA: TGCGCCAGCAGCTTGGAAGGGGGCGAGAATCAGCCCCAGCATTTT
D gene: -; J gene: TRBJ2-3; clone size: -; V gene: TRBV5-4; CDR3 protein: CASSGRTDTQYF; CDR3 DNA: TGTGCCAGCAGCGGTCGGACAGATACGCAGTATTTT
D gene: -; J gene: TRBJ2-3; clone size: -; V gene: TRBV6-5; CDR3 protein: CASSYSFADTQYF; CDR3 DNA: TGTGCCAGCAGTTACTCCTTCGCAGATACGCAGTATTTT
D gene: -; J gene: TRBJ1-5; clone size: -; V gene: TRBV11-2; CDR3 protein: CASSLGQNGAGASLQPQHF; CDR3 DNA: TGTGCCAGCAGCTTAGGGCAAAACGGGGCAGGGGCATCCCTTCAGCCCCAGCATTTT
D gene: -; J gene: TRBJ1-1; clone size: -; V gene: TRBV7-8; CDR3 protein: CASTLALNTEAFF; CDR3 DNA: TGTGCCAGCACGTTGGCCCTTAACACTGAAGCTTTCTTT
D gene: TRBD2; J gene: TRBJ2-5; clone size: -; V gene: TRBV7-2; CDR3 protein: CASLGGGSSGETQYF; CDR3 DNA: TGTGCCAGCCTAGGTGGCGGGAGTAGTGGAGAGACCCAGTACTTC
D gene: TRBD2; J gene: TRBJ2-1; clone size: once; V gene: TRBV5-1; CDR3 protein: CASSGARTSEHNEQFF; CDR3 DNA: TGCGCCAGCAGCGGGGCTAGGACTAGCGAACACAATGAGCAGTTCTTC
D gene: -; J gene: TRBJ2-1; clone size: -; V gene: TRBV6-5; CDR3 protein: CASSYADRRTYNEQFF; CDR3 DNA: TGTGCCAGCAGTTATGCCGACAGGCGGACCTACAATGAGCAGTTCTTC
D gene: TRBD2; J gene: TRBJ2-7; clone size: -; V gene: TRBV4-2; CDR3 protein: CASSPGTSGGPGEQYF; CDR3 DNA: TGTGCCAGCAGCCCCGGGACTAGCGGGGGCCCTGGGGAGCAGTACTTC
D gene: TRBD2; J gene: TRBJ2-2; clone size: -; V gene: TRBV19; CDR3 protein: CASRGGTGELFF; CDR3 DNA: TGTGCCAGTCGGGGAGGGACCGGGGAGCTGTTTTTT
D gene: TRBD1; J gene: TRBJ1-2; clone size: once; V gene: TRBV15; CDR3 protein: CATSPGTGVYGYTF; CDR3 DNA: TGTGCCACCAGTCCCGGGACAGGGGTCTATGGCTACACCTTC
D gene: -; J gene: TRBJ2-7; clone size: -; V gene: TRBV6-6; CDR3 protein: CASSRGSSYEQYF; CDR3 DNA: TGTGCCAGCAGTCGAGGTAGCTCCTACGAGCAGTACTTC
D gene: -; J gene: TRBJ2-1; clone size: -; V gene: TRBV2; CDR3 protein: CASSDLRSYNEQFF; CDR3 DNA: TGTGCCAGCAGTGACTTACGGAGCTACAATGAGCAGTTCTTC
D gene: -; J gene: TRBJ1-1; clone size: -; V gene: TRBV27; CDR3 protein: CASSLAGLNTEAFF; CDR3 DNA: TGTGCCAGCAGTTTGGCAGGTTTGAACACTGAAGCTTTCTTT